The T cell receptor (beta chain) under discussion was sequenced for a study of identical twins. General study findings and limits: Out-of-frame alpha sequences shared by twins were enriched for low generation probability. Cord blood beta clonotypes present at high abundance carried fewer insertions; no such pattern appeared in memory repertoires.

In the case of this clonotype: The antigen remains unidentified.

Addition of a universal primer site occurred through template switching, and cDNA carried unique molecular identifiers. TCRdb reprocessed the 5' RACE reads via MiXCR and lists one record per CDR3 protein. The sample contains 650,000 to 800,000 distinct CDR3 sequences, under 9% of which appear only once. The sample was also linked to a second study, of yellow fever vaccine responses in identical twins. As that study records: Reportedly, twins' vaccine T cell responses looked partly convergent and partly personalized.

This receptor was obtained from a woman between 18 and 29 years old in good health. Sequencing input: PBMCs.

The CDR3 sequence: CASSWGLDTGELFF. DNA of the CDR3: TGTGCCAGCAGTTGGGGACTGGACACCGGGGAGCTGTTTTTT. The V call is TRBV6-2 or TRBV6-3, the J call TRBJ2-2, with D perhaps TRBD2 (6 bases). Germline V gives CDR1 MNHEY, CDR2 SVGEGT. The CDR3 covers 14 residues. The V and J ends lost 4 bases and 3 bases respectively, with 9 bases between them.